Each of the 15 T cell receptor beta chains below was sequenced from the same sample in a study of blood T cell repertoires in COVID-19. TCRdb keeps only in-frame clones here, not all; method: immunoSEQ multiplex PCR. Of about 380,000 clones in the sample, roughly 91% are singletons; the top ten hold less than 1.5%. The source material was PBMCs or T cells enriched from blood (not recorded which). These receptor sequences come from a woman aged 18 to 35 who had recovered from COVID-19.

The rearrangement joins TRBV9 to TRBJ1-1, with TRBD1 identical over 8 bases. Trimming took 1 base from V and 1 from J; bases not matched to a gene: 6. Per the germline V gene, CDR1 is SGDLS and CDR2 is YYNGEE. The CDR3 runs to 16 residues. The CDR3, as DNA: TGTGCCAGCAGCGTAAGGCAGGGGGCATCGAACACTGAAGCTTTCTTT. Translated: CASSVRQGASNTEAFF.

This chain uses TRBV6-5 with TRBJ2-7; 11 nucleotides align to TRBD2. Unmatched junction bases numbered 3, after V lost 5 bases and J lost 0 bases. The CDR3 covers 15 residues. CDR1 is MNHEY, CDR2 SVGAGI, per germline. The CDR3 loop is CASSRGLAVSYEQYF. Written as DNA, the CDR3 is TGTGCCAGCAGTAGGGGACTAGCGGTCTCCTACGAGCAGTACTTC.

J is TRBJ1-3 and V is TRBV10-3; D unclear. This CDR3 is 15 amino acids long. Germline loops: CDR1 ENHRY, CDR2 SYGVKD. V gave up 7 bases and J gave up 0 bases, with 13 bases separating them. The CDR3 loop is CAIIPSPGSGNTIYF. In nucleotides, the CDR3 is TGTGCCATCATCCCCAGTCCAGGCTCTGGAAACACCATATATTTT.

The V call is TRBV5-1, the J call TRBJ1-6; tentatively, D is TRBD1 (5 bases). CDR1 is SGHRS, CDR2 YFSETQ, per germline. Deletions cut 3 bases from V and 0 bases from J, with 13 bases between. The CDR3 is 17 residues long. In DNA, the CDR3 is TGCGCCAGCAGCTCTTCCCCGGGGGACTCCTATAATTCACCCCTCCACTTT. It specifies CASSSSPGDSYNSPLHF.

This rearrangement joins TRBV5-1 to TRBJ1-3; 7 bases map to TRBD1. The V and J ends lost 0 bases and 4 bases, in that order; junction bases with no gene match: 1. In germline, CDR1 is SGHRS, CDR2 YFSETQ. This CDR3 contains 14 residues. CDR3 in DNA: TGCGCCAGCAGCTTGGAACAGGGGGGAAACACCATATATTTT. Its protein is CASSLEQGGNTIYF.

The J gene is TRBJ1-5, the V gene TRBV11-3; 7 bases align to TRBD1. With V trimmed by 5 bases and J by 2 bases, 0 bases remained unmatched. Germline V lookup: CDR1 SGHNT, CDR2 YENEEA. The CDR3 length is 13 residues. This chain's CDR3 is CASSGQGNQPQHF. In nucleotides, the CDR3 is TGTGCCAGCAGCGGACAGGGCAATCAGCCCCAGCATTTT.

The chain's CDR3 is CASSSFPHNSTEAFF. In DNA, the CDR3 is TGTGCCAGCAGCTCGTTCCCTCATAATAGCACTGAAGCTTTCTTT. The chain recombines TRBV11-2 with TRBJ1-1; D is undetermined. The V gene's germline CDR1 is SGHAT and CDR2 FQNNGV. This CDR3 spans 15 amino acids. The V gene lost 4 bases and the J gene lost 4 bases, with 16 bases spanning the gap.

The rearrangement uses TRBV6-1 and TRBJ1-5, with no clear D. Looked up from germline, CDR1 is MNHNS and CDR2 is SASEGT. V lost 1 base, J lost 5 bases, and 9 bases lay in between. CDR3 length: 14 residues. The DNA for the CDR3 is TGTGCCAGCAGTGAAGGAGGTTTATATCAGCCCCAGCATTTT. Its protein is CASSEGGLYQPQHF.

The chain carries TRBV10-2 and TRBJ2-5; D is unclear. Per the germline V gene, CDR1 is WSHSY and CDR2 is SAAADI. The CDR3 spans 11 residues. Trimming stripped 8 bases from V and 9 bases from J, with 13 bases between. The CDR3: CASRKLEAQYF. The CDR3 DNA sequence: TGCGCCAGCCGGAAGCTCGAGGCCCAGTACTTC.

The genes are TRBV6-5 and TRBJ1-3, with a tentative D call TRBD1 (5 bases). V lost 6 bases to trimming and J lost 0 bases, with 9 bases between them. Germline lookup yields CDR1 MNHEY and CDR2 SVGAGI. This CDR3 is 14 amino acids long. In DNA, the CDR3 is TGTGCCAGCAGAGCAGGGTACTCTGGAAACACCATATATTTT. The encoded protein is CASRAGYSGNTIYF.

The V and J genes are TRBV21-1 and TRBJ2-5; TRBD1 reflects the table's D call only, with no check against the DNA. TRBV21-1 is shown as a pseudogene. CDR3 size: 13 residues. The CDR3 nucleotides are TGTGCCAGCAGCAACCAGGCTATTCGGACCCAGTACTTC. Amino acids: CASSNQAIRTQYF.

Only one count was recorded for this clone. The CDR3 is CASSLLGLAGGTDTQYF. CDR3 coding DNA: TGTGCCAGCAGCTTACTGGGACTAGCGGGCGGCACAGATACGCAGTATTTT. The chain employs TRBV14 and TRBJ2-3; TRBD2 matches 12 bases. Unmatched junction bases numbered 7, after V lost 5 bases and J lost 1 base. The germline V gene encodes CDR1 SGHDN and CDR2 FVKESK. The length of the CDR3 is 17 residues.

V usage is TRBV2 and J usage is TRBJ2-7, with D uncertain. Trimming left V 3 bases short and J 0 bases short, with 6 bases between. Germline CDR1 SNHLY, CDR2 FYNNEI. The CDR3 covers 13 residues. In DNA, the CDR3 is TGTGCCAGCAGTGACAGGCACTCCTACGAGCAGTACTTC. Translating it yields CASSDRHSYEQYF.

There are a few counts of this clone. V is TRBV28 and J is TRBJ1-5, with 8 positions matching TRBD1. V lost 6 bases, J lost 5 bases, and 9 bases stayed unmatched. CDR1 and CDR2 (germline): MDHEN, SYDVKM. CDR3 length: 15 amino acids. CDR3 DNA: TGTGCCAGCAGCCATAAACAGGGGGGGTATCAGCCCCAGCATTTT. Its protein product is CASSHKQGGYQPQHF.

The V gene is TRBV29-1, the J gene TRBJ2-7; 7 bases align to TRBD1. This CDR3 is 13 amino acids long. Germline V CDR1 and CDR2: SQVTM, ANQGSEA. V was clipped by 4 bases and J by 0 bases; unmatched bases: 3. Here the CDR3 reads CSVVGGDSYEQYF. The CDR3 DNA sequence: TGCAGCGTTGTAGGGGGCGACTCCTACGAGCAGTACTTC.